This is a list of T cell receptor beta chains from one sample in a study of T cells in Graves' hyperthyroidism and ophthalmopathy. MiXCR, applied by TCRdb to the multiplex PCR reads, yields one record per CDR3 protein. The table shows around 99,000 distinct CDR3 sequences, with roughly 15% occurring only once. Material: blood. The origin of the receptors is a woman between 50 and 59 years old with Graves' hyperthyroidism. Both conserved end residues are part of each CDR3. The D gene is left open where the match is weak. A clone size is listed for some rows: how often the clone was seen (once, few, many), or a class if it is expanded.

J: TRBJ2-1; size: many; D: .; V: TRBV18; CDR3: CASSPPPSNEQFF; DNA: TGTGCCAGCTCACCCCCCCCCTCCAATGAGCAGTTCTTC
J: TRBJ2-5; size: .; D: .; V: TRBV6-2/TRBV6-3; CDR3: CASKGGLGETQYF; DNA: TGTGCCAGCAAGGGGGGATTAGGAGAGACCCAGTACTTC
J: TRBJ2-3; size: many; D: .; V: TRBV5-8; CDR3: CASSFRGSGTDTQYF; DNA: TGTGCCAGCAGCTTCCGAGGGAGCGGCACAGATACGCAGTATTTT
J: TRBJ1-1; size: many; D: .; V: TRBV2; CDR3: CASRYTGLNTEAFF; DNA: TGTGCCAGCAGGTATACAGGATTGAACACTGAAGCTTTCTTT
J: TRBJ1-4; size: many; D: .; V: TRBV20-1; CDR3: CSATRVETNEKLFF; DNA: TGCAGTGCTACTAGGGTTGAAACTAATGAAAAACTGTTTTTT
J: TRBJ1-6; size: many; D: TRBD1; V: TRBV10-3; CDR3: CAISDSGPGQTSPLHF; DNA: TGTGCCATCAGTGACTCAGGGCCGGGACAGACTTCACCCCTCCACTTT
J: TRBJ2-1; size: many; D: TRBD2; V: TRBV20-1; CDR3: CSARARLAGDEQFF; DNA: TGCAGTGCTAGAGCAAGGCTAGCGGGAGATGAGCAGTTCTTC
J: TRBJ2-7; size: .; D: .; V: TRBV28; CDR3: CASSSVTPYEQYF; DNA: TGTGCCAGCAGTTCGGTCACACCCTACGAGCAGTACTTC
J: TRBJ2-1; size: .; D: TRBD1; V: TRBV20-1; CDR3: CSALQGLTYNEQFF; DNA: TGCAGTGCCCTACAGGGGCTCACCTACAATGAGCAGTTCTTC
J: TRBJ2-1; size: many; D: TRBD1; V: TRBV5-1; CDR3: CASSLGGTGGINEQFF; DNA: TGCGCCAGCAGCTTGGGCGGGACAGGGGGGATCAATGAGCAGTTCTTC
J: TRBJ2-7; size: many; D: TRBD2; V: TRBV12-3/TRBV12-4; CDR3: CASRPSGGLEQYF; DNA: TGTGCCAGCAGGCCCTCGGGAGGGCTCGAGCAGTACTTC
J: TRBJ2-1; size: many; D: TRBD2; V: TRBV6-1; CDR3: CASNPAGGFTHEQFF; DNA: TGTGCCAGCAACCCAGCGGGAGGGTTTACCCATGAGCAGTTCTTC
J: TRBJ2-1; size: .; D: TRBD2; V: TRBV9; CDR3: CASSARTSGSYNEQFF; DNA: TGTGCCAGCAGCGCAAGGACTAGCGGTAGCTACAATGAGCAGTTCTTC
J: TRBJ2-1; size: .; D: .; V: TRBV5-1; CDR3: CASSLNPHNEQFF; DNA: TGCGCCAGCAGCCTGAACCCCCACAATGAGCAGTTCTTC
J: TRBJ2-2; size: many; D: TRBD2; V: TRBV3-1; CDR3: CASSVGGRAAGELFF; DNA: TGTGCCAGCAGCGTCGGCGGGAGGGCCGCCGGGGAGCTGTTTTTT
J: TRBJ2-7; size: few; D: .; V: TRBV19; CDR3: CASSTRRSSYEQYF; DNA: TGTGCCAGTTCAACGAGACGGAGCTCCTACGAGCAGTACTTC
J: TRBJ1-1; size: many; D: .; V: TRBV18; CDR3: CASSPAGTEAFF; DNA: TGTGCCAGCTCACCGGCGGGCACTGAAGCTTTCTTT
J: TRBJ2-1; size: few; D: TRBD2; V: TRBV18; CDR3: CASSPTSGRYEQFF; DNA: TGTGCCAGCTCACCAACTAGCGGGAGGTATGAGCAGTTCTTC
J: TRBJ1-6; size: many; D: .; V: TRBV6-5; CDR3: CASSYSPDSPLHF; DNA: TGTGCCAGCAGTTACTCCCCGGATTCACCCCTCCACTTT
J: TRBJ1-2; size: many; D: .; V: TRBV18; CDR3: CASSPQTAANYGYTF; DNA: TGTGCCAGCTCACCACAAACAGCAGCTAACTATGGCTACACCTTC
J: TRBJ2-4; size: many; D: TRBD2; V: TRBV19; CDR3: CASSSITSGSRAKNIQYF; DNA: TGTGCCAGTAGCTCGATTACTAGCGGGAGTCGAGCCAAAAACATTCAGTACTTC
J: TRBJ1-6; size: many; D: TRBD1; V: TRBV6-1; CDR3: CATREGQLYGSPLHF; DNA: TGTGCCACCCGTGAGGGACAGCTCTATGGGTCACCCCTCCACTTT
J: TRBJ2-1; size: many; D: .; V: TRBV18; CDR3: CASSPGWSSYNEQFF; DNA: TGTGCCAGCTCACCCGGGTGGAGCTCCTACAATGAGCAGTTCTTC
J: TRBJ2-3; size: many; D: .; V: TRBV6-1; CDR3: CASRPGPSTDTQYF; DNA: TGTGCCAGCAGGCCGGGACCCAGCACAGATACGCAGTATTTT
J: TRBJ2-1; size: .; D: TRBD1; V: TRBV7-3; CDR3: CASSPGTAYNEQFF; DNA: TGTGCCAGCAGCCCGGGGACAGCTTACAATGAGCAGTTCTTC
J: TRBJ2-7; size: many; D: .; V: TRBV6-2/TRBV6-3; CDR3: CASSPWGNYEQYF; DNA: TGTGCCAGCAGCCCCTGGGGAAACTACGAGCAGTACTTC
J: TRBJ2-3; size: many; D: .; V: TRBV2; CDR3: CATHPDWDSTDTQYF; DNA: TGTGCCACCCACCCGGACTGGGACAGCACAGATACGCAGTATTTT
J: TRBJ2-1; size: many; D: TRBD2; V: TRBV7-2; CDR3: CASSSRMARGANEQFF; DNA: TGTGCCAGCAGCTCCCGAATGGCGCGGGGGGCCAATGAGCAGTTCTTC
J: TRBJ2-2; size: many; D: TRBD1; V: TRBV28; CDR3: CASSSPPYRGLYTGELFF; DNA: TGTGCCAGCAGTTCTCCACCCTACAGGGGGCTGTACACCGGGGAGCTGTTTTTT
J: TRBJ2-3; size: many; D: TRBD2; V: TRBV12-3/TRBV12-4; CDR3: CASSLVGRAPDTQYF; DNA: TGTGCCAGCAGTTTGGTCGGGAGGGCCCCAGATACGCAGTATTTT
J: TRBJ2-5; size: many; D: .; V: TRBV28; CDR3: CASSFRVQETQYF; DNA: TGTGCCAGCAGTTTTCGGGTACAAGAGACCCAGTACTTC
J: TRBJ2-7; size: many; D: .; V: TRBV18; CDR3: CASSRSAETYEQYF; DNA: TGTGCCAGCTCACGGTCCGCAGAAACCTACGAGCAGTACTTC
J: TRBJ1-3; size: many; D: .; V: TRBV20-1; CDR3: CSARDHTRGNGNTIYF; DNA: TGCAGTGCTAGAGATCATACGCGGGGGAATGGAAACACCATATATTTT
J: TRBJ2-2; size: .; D: .; V: TRBV10-3; CDR3: CAIRQGTWDGELFF; DNA: TGTGCCATCAGGCAGGGCACTTGGGACGGGGAGCTGTTTTTT
J: TRBJ1-2; size: .; D: TRBD1; V: TRBV27; CDR3: CASTGDRASGDTF; DNA: TGTGCCAGCACGGGGGACAGGGCCAGTGGCGACACCTTC
J: TRBJ2-1; size: many; D: .; V: TRBV3-1; CDR3: CASSPPSRFSEQFF; DNA: TGTGCCAGCAGCCCTCCTTCTAGGTTTAGTGAGCAGTTCTTC
J: TRBJ2-5; size: many; D: TRBD2; V: TRBV2; CDR3: CASTLGRGRETQYF; DNA: TGTGCCAGCACCCTGGGGAGGGGTCGGGAGACCCAGTACTTC